This TCR beta chain came from a study of regulatory T cells in long-lasting Graves disease. The CDR3 runs to 15 residues. Germline V gene lookup returns CDR1 MNHEY and CDR2 SVGEGT. The V end lost 5 bases, the J end lost 4 bases, and 17 bases lay between the germline ends. This clonotype has only a few counts. The TCR beta library used iRepertoire HTBI primers with Arm-PCR amplification of CDR3. TCRdb re-called the multiplex PCR reads through MiXCR, storing one row per CDR3 protein. This table holds 400,000 to 650,000 distinct CDR3 sequences, 15% to 20% found once. Indicated time point: newly diagnosed GD, antithyroid drugs for less than 3 months. PBMC RNA served as the TCR library source. These data are also associated with another study on T cells in Graves' hyperthyroidism and ophthalmopathy.

The starting material was peripheral blood mononuclear cells (PBMCs), obtained at new diagnosis, from a patient treated with antithyroid drugs. This TCR was sampled from a woman aged 35-65 years with Graves disease. The J gene is TRBJ1-2, the V gene TRBV6-2 or TRBV6-3; no clear D gene. Here the CDR3 reads CASSEREGGPYGYTF. In nucleotides, the CDR3 is TGTGCCAGCAGTGAAAGGGAGGGAGGGCCCTATGGCTACACCTTC.